The 26 T cell receptor beta chains below come from one sample, sequenced in a study of cytotoxic CD8 clonotypes in ibrutinib-treated CLL. Data came from immunoSEQ multiplex PCR; TCRdb stores just in-frame clones and leaves some out. The repertoire holds 120,000 to 150,000 clones, with under 95% as singletons. The sequencing used PBMCs, collected after 12 months of ibrutinib treatment. Receptors were obtained from a human donor with chronic lymphocytic leukemia.

The chain links TRBV7-2 to TRBJ2-1; unclear D gene. This CDR3 contains 17 residues. Germline loops: CDR1 SGHTA, CDR2 FQGNSA. V shed 2 bases and J shed 0 bases, with 14 bases lying between them. Written as DNA, the CDR3 is TGTGCCAGCAGCTTATCTGCAGTTCCGACCTCCTACAATGAGCAGTTCTTC. Protein: CASSLSAVPTSYNEQFF. Full variable domain (outside the CDR3, taken from reference TRBV7-2 and TRBJ2-1): GAGVSQSPSNKVTEKGKDVELRCDPISGHTALYWYRQSLGQGLEFLIYFQGNSAPDKSGLPSDRFSAERTGGSVSTLTIQRTQQEDSAVYLCASSLSAVPTSYNEQFFGPGTRLTVL.

This clone was seen once. This chain links TRBV5-8 with TRBJ1-5; TRBD1 matches at 9 bases. Germline loops: CDR1 SGHTS, CDR2 YDEGEE. Unmatched junction bases numbered 6, after V lost 3 bases and J lost 8 bases. The CDR3 is made up of 14 amino acids. The CDR3 loop reads CASSWTGAGEPQHF. The CDR3 DNA follows: TGTGCCAGCAGCTGGACAGGGGCGGGGGAGCCCCAGCATTTT.

J is TRBJ2-7 and V is TRBV4-3, with no clear D. This CDR3 is built from 15 residues. Deletions cut 4 bases from V and 2 bases from J, with 15 bases between. CDR1 and CDR2 from the germline V gene are LGHNA and YSLEER. The CDR3 DNA reads TGCGCCAGCAGCCCAGATAGGTCGGTTGCCTACGAGCAGTACTTC. It specifies CASSPDRSVAYEQYF.

This rearrangement joins TRBV7-2 to TRBJ1-1; 7 bases match TRBD1. The CDR3 extends over 14 amino acids. The ends lost 4 bases at V and 5 bases at J; junction bases unmatched: 7. Germline V lookup: CDR1 SGHTA, CDR2 FQGNSA. CDR3 region: CASSSRQGRTEAFF. The CDR3 DNA reads as TGTGCCAGCAGCTCCAGACAGGGTCGGACTGAAGCTTTCTTT.

The gene calls are TRBV19 and TRBJ1-2, with D unclear. V lost 5 bases and J 8 bases, leaving 15 bases between the germline ends. The CDR3 contains 13 residues. Looked up from germline, CDR1 is LNHDA and CDR2 is SQIVND (reference sequence). The CDR3 DNA is TGTGCCAGTAGTGCCACGGATCGACGAGGCTACACCTTC. It encodes CASSATDRRGYTF.

The J gene is TRBJ1-3, the V gene TRBV2; D unresolved. The ends were cut back, 2 bases at V and 0 bases at J, with 11 bases in the middle. Germline V gene sequence: CDR1 SNHLY, CDR2 FYNNEI. The CDR3 sequence is 16 residues long. CDR3 nucleotide sequence: TGTGCCAGCAGTGAAATGGGCGGTACCTCTGGAAACACCATATATTTT. Residues: CASSEMGGTSGNTIYF.

This chain uses TRBV27 with TRBJ2-7, with 9 bases identical to TRBD2. The V gene end was trimmed by 4 bases and the J gene end by 7 bases; junction bases not matched to a gene: 5. The CDR3 is 13 amino acids. The germline gives CDR1 MNHEY, CDR2 SMNVEV (reference sequence). Here the CDR3 reads CASSYSAGGEQYF. The DNA of the CDR3 is TGTGCCAGCAGTTACTCAGCGGGAGGAGAGCAGTACTTC.

The rearrangement links TRBV9 to TRBJ1-5, with 7 nucleotides matching TRBD1. The CDR3 is 17 amino acids. The trim removed 3 bases at V and 2 bases at J, leaving 11 bases unmatched. CDR1 is SGDLS, CDR2 YYNGEE, per germline. CDR3 amino acids: CASSAVDGGTGNQPQHF. CDR3 in DNA: TGTGCCAGCAGCGCCGTCGACGGAGGGACAGGCAATCAGCCCCAGCATTTT. The full variable domain, its missing parts supplied by reference TRBV9 and TRBJ1-5, is DSGVTQTPKHLITATGQRVTLRCSPRSGDLSVYWYQQSLDQGLQFLIQYYNGEERAKGNILERFSAQQFPDLHSELNLSSLELGDSALYFCASSAVDGGTGNQPQHFGDGTRLSIL.

This chain connects TRBV9 to TRBJ2-1; 7 bases agree with TRBD2. The CDR3 spans 15 residues. Germline values: CDR1 SGDLS, CDR2 YYNGEE. The V gene end was trimmed by 4 bases and the J gene end by 4 bases; junction bases not matched to a gene: 8. CDR3 loop: CASSITGGEYNEQFF. CDR3 nucleotide sequence: TGTGCCAGCAGCATTACTGGGGGGGAATACAATGAGCAGTTCTTC.

The chain carries TRBV4-1 and TRBJ2-7; no clear D. V lost 0 bases, J lost 0 bases, and 9 bases lay in between. The CDR3 contains 15 residues. Germline V lookup: CDR1 MGHRA, CDR2 YSYEKL. The CDR3 here is CASSQEGHSSYEQYF. The CDR3 DNA is TGCGCCAGCAGCCAAGAAGGTCATAGCTCCTACGAGCAGTACTTC.

The chain links TRBV18 to TRBJ1-4, with unresolved D. The germline V and J ends were trimmed by 4 bases and 6 bases, with 3 bases remaining between them. Germline CDR1 is KGHSH and CDR2 is LQKENI. The CDR3 contains 11 residues. The CDR3 protein is CASSRDEKLFF. The CDR3 DNA is TGTGCCAGCTCACGAGATGAAAAACTGTTTTTT.

V and J are TRBV5-1 and TRBJ2-5, with D possibly matching TRBD2 (6 bases). Trimming left V 0 bases short and J 5 bases short, with 11 bases between. CDR3 length: 14 amino acids. CDR1 SGHRS and CDR2 YFSETQ come from the germline V gene. Written as DNA, the CDR3 is TGCGCCAGCAGCTTGGCGGGGGAAATTGAGACCCAGTACTTC. Its translation: CASSLAGEIETQYF.

The J gene is TRBJ1-1, the V gene TRBV27, with D tentatively TRBD1 (5 bases). CDR1 and CDR2 from the germline V gene are MNHEY and SMNVEV (reference sequence). V shed 2 bases and J shed 1 base, with 8 bases lying between them. This CDR3 spans 14 amino acids. CDR3 amino acids: CASSLRQGNTEAFF. The CDR3 DNA reads TGTGCCAGCAGTTTAAGGCAGGGGAACACTGAAGCTTTCTTT.

This sequence joins TRBV27 and TRBJ1-1; D is unclear. V lost 3 bases to trimming and J lost 0 bases, with 8 bases between them. This CDR3 is 14 amino acids long. Germline V gene sequence: CDR1 MNHEY, CDR2 SMNVEV (reference sequence). CDR3: CASSFSGLNTEAFF. The CDR3 DNA reads TGTGCCAGCAGTTTTTCGGGGTTGAACACTGAAGCTTTCTTT.

The J gene is TRBJ2-1, the V gene TRBV5-1; 11 bases match TRBD1. CDR3 size: 16 residues. Germline V gives CDR1 SGHRS, CDR2 YFSETQ. Unmatched junction bases numbered 8, after V lost 0 bases and J lost 9 bases. The CDR3 sequence: CASSLAPGQGGLEQFF. CDR3 coding DNA: TGCGCCAGCAGCTTGGCCCCGGGACAGGGGGGACTTGAGCAGTTCTTC. Using reference TRBV5-1 and TRBJ2-1 for the parts outside the CDR3, the full variable domain is KAGVTQTPRYLIKTRGQQVTLSCSPISGHRSVSWYQQTPGQGLQFLFEYFSETQRNKGNFPGRFSGRQFSNSRSEMNVSTLELGDSALYLCASSLAPGQGGLEQFFGPGTRLTVL.

The chain employs TRBV9 and TRBJ2-1; TRBD1 aligns across 7 bases. The CDR3 spans 16 residues. After removal of 2 bases from V and 0 bases from J, the junction contained 5 bases not matched to a gene. Germline loops: CDR1 SGDLS, CDR2 YYNGEE. The CDR3 protein is CASSVRQGNSYNEQFF. The CDR3 DNA is TGTGCCAGCAGCGTCCGACAGGGAAACTCCTACAATGAGCAGTTCTTC.

The chain joins TRBV4-1 to TRBJ2-7; either TRBD1 or TRBD2 may supply D (5 bases each). The CDR3 is made up of 12 amino acids. Looked up from germline, CDR1 is MGHRA and CDR2 is YSYEKL. The V end was cut by 5 bases, the J end by 4 bases, with 9 bases between. CDR3 protein: CASSEGPYEQYF. The CDR3, as DNA: TGCGCCAGCAGCGAGGGGCCTTACGAGCAGTACTTC.

The V gene is TRBV10-1, the J gene TRBJ1-2, with D hard to call. With 3 bases removed from V and 8 bases from J, the gap between germline ends came to 28 bases. CDR3 length equals 18 residues. From germline, CDR1 is WNHNN and CDR2 SYGVQD (reference sequence). CDR3: CASSEEAGEGGRWRGYTF. In DNA, the CDR3 is TGCGCCAGCAGTGAAGAAGCTGGGGAGGGCGGTCGTTGGAGAGGCTACACCTTC.

The rearrangement joins TRBV7-9 to TRBJ1-1; the D gene is possibly TRBD1 (6 bases). The CDR3 runs 16 residues. Deletions cut 2 bases from V and 1 base from J, with 14 bases between. Germline values: CDR1 SEHNR, CDR2 FQNEAQ (reference sequence). The CDR3 spells CASSLSQGRGNTEAFF. CDR3 sequence (DNA): TGTGCCAGCAGCTTATCACAGGGTCGAGGGAACACTGAAGCTTTCTTT.

J is TRBJ2-2 and V is TRBV2; 7 nucleotides agree with TRBD2. The length of the CDR3 is 16 residues. V shed 6 bases and J 4 bases; nucleotides not matched to a gene: 11. Germline CDR1 and CDR2: SNHLY and FYNNEI. As DNA, the CDR3 is TGTGCCAGCAGCTTTAGGGAGGGCCTCGGCACCGGGGAGCTGTTTTTT. Translation: CASSFREGLGTGELFF.

V and J are TRBV11-3 and TRBJ2-3; TRBD1 matches at 9 bases. With V trimmed by 5 bases and J by 2 bases, 5 bases remained unmatched. The CDR3 length is 15 residues. Germline values: CDR1 SGHNT, CDR2 YENEEA. Here the CDR3 reads CASSAGQGPTDTQYF. The CDR3, as DNA: TGTGCCAGCAGCGCGGGACAGGGCCCCACAGATACGCAGTATTTT.

This clone was seen once. The V call is TRBV19, the J call TRBJ2-1, with 8 bases that match TRBD1. There are 18 residues in the CDR3. Germline V gene sequence: CDR1 LNHDA, CDR2 SQIVND (reference sequence). V was pared by 2 bases and J by 4 bases, with 13 bases of the junction left unmatched. This CDR3 is CASSIRLTGTGFYNEQFF. The CDR3 nucleotides are TGTGCCAGTAGTATACGACTTACCGGGACAGGCTTTTACAATGAGCAGTTCTTC.

This clone was picked up a small number of times. CDR3 DNA: TGTGCCAGCAGTGAGGCTCGGGGGAAGAACACTGAAGCTTTCTTT. Protein: CASSEARGKNTEAFF. The chain has TRBV2 and TRBJ1-1; D is possibly TRBD1 (5 bases). Germline lookup yields CDR1 SNHLY and CDR2 FYNNEI. This CDR3 spans 15 amino acids. The V end was cut by 3 bases, the J end by 1 base, with 12 bases between. Based on the CDR3 plus reference TRBV2 and TRBJ1-1, the full variable domain is EPEVTQTPSHQVTQMGQEVILRCVPISNHLYFYWYRQILGQKVEFLVSFYNNEISEKSEIFDDQFSVERPDGSNFTLKIRSTKLEDSAMYFCASSEARGKNTEAFFGQGTRLTVV.

The chain combines TRBV15 with TRBJ1-3; 9 positions match TRBD1. The CDR3 extends over 15 amino acids. Per germline, CDR1 LNHNV and CDR2 YYDKDF (reference sequence). J gave up 4 bases and V 2 bases, and 3 bases lay outside the gene matches. For the CDR3, the DNA is TGTGCCACCAGCAGAAACAGGGGGCTCGGAAACACCATATATTTT. Its protein product is CATSRNRGLGNTIYF.

V usage is TRBV19 and J usage is TRBJ1-2; D unclear. Germline V lookup: CDR1 LNHDA, CDR2 SQIVND (reference sequence). This CDR3 spans 14 amino acids. The V end was cut by 6 bases, the J end by 4 bases, with 15 bases between. The CDR3 protein is CASRVTAGGYGYTF. CDR3 DNA: TGTGCCAGTAGAGTAACGGCTGGCGGCTATGGCTACACCTTC.

This chain connects TRBV27 to TRBJ2-3; 8 bases match TRBD1. The CDR3 loop spans 13 amino acids. Germline lookup yields CDR1 MNHEY and CDR2 SMNVEV (reference sequence). The V and J ends lost 4 bases and 5 bases, in that order; junction bases with no gene match: 2. CDR3: CASSYDRGDTQYF. Here the CDR3 DNA reads TGTGCCAGCAGTTACGACAGGGGAGATACGCAGTATTTT.